The rows below give T cell receptor beta chains drawn from one sample of a study of blood T cell repertoires in COVID-19. Only in-frame clones appear in the TCRdb table, and some are missing; sequencing was by immunoSEQ multiplex PCR. The sample lists 250,000 to 300,000 clones; about nine tenths were seen once. The sequenced material came from PBMCs or T cells enriched from blood (not recorded which). These receptors were collected from a woman in her forties with acute COVID-19. The CDR3 runs from the conserved cysteine through the conserved F or W. Size values are once, few and many counts, or a class for expanded clones, and some rows have none.

clone size	V gene	J gene	CDR3 protein
.	TRBV5-6	TRBJ2-5	CASSLEQLETQYF
.	TRBV5-1	TRBJ2-1	CASSLGGGNSYNEQFF
.	TRBV24-1	TRBJ1-2	CATSEDDRGYGYTF
.	TRBV7-2	TRBJ2-7	CASSTRGGLPAEQYF
.	TRBV11-1	TRBJ1-4	CASSLGLGNRLFF
.	TRBV7-9	TRBJ1-2	CASGEGLNYGYTF
.	TRBV5-1	TRBJ1-1	CASRHPGGGREAFF
.	TRBV5-5	TRBJ2-3	CASRVGGDTQYF
.	TRBV2	TRBJ1-2	CASIRTGVSDGYTF
.	TRBV4-3	TRBJ1-2	CASSKDRNGYTF
.	TRBV2	TRBJ1-4	CASSDRAGGEKLFF
.	TRBV27	TRBJ2-7	CASSRDSTYEQYF
.	TRBV7-9	TRBJ2-7	CASSPPGQGGRYEQYF
few	TRBV9	TRBJ1-6	CASSSSGGNSPLHF
.	TRBV7-9	TRBJ1-5	CASSEGQVGNQPQHF
.	TRBV19	TRBJ2-3	CASSERLAGSTDTQYF
.	TRBV19	TRBJ1-2	CASSIQGRSVRGYTF
.	TRBV28	TRBJ2-1	CASSLKRDEQFF
.	TRBV9	TRBJ2-1	CASSVTDSSYNEQFF
.	TRBV28	TRBJ1-2	CASIGNNYGYTF
.	TRBV7-3	TRBJ2-7	CASSPSGGPYEQYF
.	TRBV19	TRBJ2-7	CASSTGQSYEQYF
.	TRBV5-1	TRBJ1-1	CASSWGQLNTEAFF
.	TRBV5-1	TRBJ1-4	CASSTSPQGGEKLFF
.	TRBV27	TRBJ1-2	CASTVTGANYGYTF
once	TRBV28	TRBJ1-5	CASRYPGSNQPQHF
.	TRBV30	TRBJ1-1	CAWSVGSGTEAFF
.	TRBV9	TRBJ1-4	CASSARGDRLSKLFF
once	TRBV30	TRBJ1-5	CAWRQGSNQPQHF
.	TRBV6-5	TRBJ1-6	CASRAGTGNNSPLHF
.	TRBV14	TRBJ1-2	CASSRGQVGDLGYTF
.	TRBV5-6	TRBJ1-1	CASSPGWGEAFF
.	TRBV4-1	TRBJ2-5	CASSQAPPETQYF
.	TRBV28	TRBJ1-6	CASSPPDRADSPLHF
.	TRBV7-9	TRBJ2-3	CASSRASGGRTDTQYF
.	TRBV28	TRBJ2-7	CASSSRNQGSWVYF
.	TRBV6-2/TRBV6-3	TRBJ1-1	CASSYSDRGAFF
.	TRBV27	TRBJ2-3	CASSLGRAYTDTQYF
.	TRBV11-3	TRBJ1-1	CASSSQGTEAFF
.	TRBV18	TRBJ2-5	CASQGVQETQYF
.	TRBV6-2/TRBV6-3	TRBJ2-3	CASSYSTSTDTQYF
.	TRBV7-9	TRBJ2-1	CASTKRGTKWDEQFF
.	TRBV14	TRBJ1-1	CASSHLGTNTEAFF
.	TRBV3-1/TRBV3-2	TRBJ2-7	CASSRSGGNEQYF
.	TRBV6-1	TRBJ2-3	CASRAKAGPTDTQYF
.	TRBV5-6	TRBJ1-1	CASSLVLGQNTEAFF
.	TRBV11-3	TRBJ2-1	CASSPSGDLNEQFF
.	TRBV4-3	TRBJ1-2	CASSQEQGGHGYTF